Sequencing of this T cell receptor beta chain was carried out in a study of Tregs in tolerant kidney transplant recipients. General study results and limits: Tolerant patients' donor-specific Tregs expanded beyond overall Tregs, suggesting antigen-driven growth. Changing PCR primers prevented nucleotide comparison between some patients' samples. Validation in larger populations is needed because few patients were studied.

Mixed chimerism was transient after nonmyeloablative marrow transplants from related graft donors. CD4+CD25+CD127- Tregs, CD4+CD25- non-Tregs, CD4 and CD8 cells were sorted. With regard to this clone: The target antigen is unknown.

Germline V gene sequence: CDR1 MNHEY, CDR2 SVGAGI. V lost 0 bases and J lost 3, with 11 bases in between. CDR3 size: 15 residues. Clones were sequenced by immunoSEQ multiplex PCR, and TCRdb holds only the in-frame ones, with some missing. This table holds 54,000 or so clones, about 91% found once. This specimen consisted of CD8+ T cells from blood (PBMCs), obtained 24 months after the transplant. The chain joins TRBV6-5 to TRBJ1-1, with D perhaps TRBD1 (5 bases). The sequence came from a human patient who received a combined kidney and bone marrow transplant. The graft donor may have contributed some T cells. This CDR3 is CASSYSPGLYTEAFF. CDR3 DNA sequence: TGTGCCAGCAGTTACTCGCCAGGGCTATACACTGAAGCTTTCTTT.